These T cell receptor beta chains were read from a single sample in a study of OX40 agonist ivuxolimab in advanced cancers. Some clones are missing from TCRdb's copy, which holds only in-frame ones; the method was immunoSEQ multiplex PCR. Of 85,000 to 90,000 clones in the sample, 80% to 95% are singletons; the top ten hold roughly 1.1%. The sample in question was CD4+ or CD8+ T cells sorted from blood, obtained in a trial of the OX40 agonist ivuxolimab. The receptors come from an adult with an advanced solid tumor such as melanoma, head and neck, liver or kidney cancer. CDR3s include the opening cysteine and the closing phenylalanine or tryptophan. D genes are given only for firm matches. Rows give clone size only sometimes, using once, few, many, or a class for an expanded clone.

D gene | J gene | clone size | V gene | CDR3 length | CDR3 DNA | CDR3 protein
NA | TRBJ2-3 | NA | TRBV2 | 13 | TGTGCCAGCAGGACTAGGGGCACAGATACGCAGTATTTT | CASRTRGTDTQYF
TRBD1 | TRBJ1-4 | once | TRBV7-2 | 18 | TGTGCCAGCAGCTTAGGTGGGACAGGGGCACTAGCTAATGAAAAACTGTTTTTT | CASSLGGTGALANEKLFF
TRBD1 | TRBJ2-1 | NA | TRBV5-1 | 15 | TGCGCCAGCAGCTTGGTGGGACAGGACACGAATGAGCAGTTCTTC | CASSLVGQDTNEQFF
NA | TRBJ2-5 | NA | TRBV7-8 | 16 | TGTGCCAGCAGCGCATTTGTCTCTATCGGCGGAGAGACCCAGTACTTC | CASSAFVSIGGETQYF
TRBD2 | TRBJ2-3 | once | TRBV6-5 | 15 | TGTGCCAGCAGTGGAAGCGGGAGGGGCACAGATACGCAGTATTTT | CASSGSGRGTDTQYF
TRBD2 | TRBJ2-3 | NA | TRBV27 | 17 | TGTGCCAGCAGTTCGACCCGAGGACTAGCGGGACCGGGTACGCAGTATTTT | CASSSTRGLAGPGTQYF
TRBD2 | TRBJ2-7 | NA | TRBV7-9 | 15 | TGTGCCAGCAGCTTTAGCGGGGCCAATGCCTACGAGCAGTACTTC | CASSFSGANAYEQYF
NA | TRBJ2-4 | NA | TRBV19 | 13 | TGTGCCGGTATCTTACGGAGGAGCCGGGTTCAGTACTTC | CAGILRRSRVQYF
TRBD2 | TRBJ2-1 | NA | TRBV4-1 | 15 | TGCGCCAGCAGCAGACTAGCGGGTCCGAACAATGAGCAGTTCTTC | CASSRLAGPNNEQFF
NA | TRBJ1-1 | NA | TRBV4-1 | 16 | TGCGCCAGCAGCCGAAGATTGGAAGGATCCACCACTGAAGCTTTCTTT | CASSRRLEGSTTEAFF
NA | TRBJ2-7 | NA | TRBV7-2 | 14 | TGTGCCAGCAGCCCCGATCCGGGCCCCTGGGAGCAGTACTTC | CASSPDPGPWEQYF
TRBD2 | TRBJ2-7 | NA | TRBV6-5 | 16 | TGTGCCAGCAGTTACTCCGGACTAGCGGAGGCCTACGAGCAGTACTTC | CASSYSGLAEAYEQYF
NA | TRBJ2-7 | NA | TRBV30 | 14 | TGTGCCTGGAGGTCAGGGGACCCACGGTACGAGCAGTACTTC | CAWRSGDPRYEQYF
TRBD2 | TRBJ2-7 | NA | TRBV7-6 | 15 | TGTGCCAGCAGCCTAGCGGGGACGGGCTCCTACGAGCAGTACTTC | CASSLAGTGSYEQYF
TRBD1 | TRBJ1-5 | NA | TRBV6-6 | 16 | TGTGCCAGCAGTGGACCCGGGACAGAGAGCAATCAGCCCCAGCATTTT | CASSGPGTESNQPQHF
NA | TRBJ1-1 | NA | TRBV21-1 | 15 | TGTGCCAGCAGCACTAGACAGCCCAACACCACTGAAGCTTTCTTT | CASSTRQPNTTEAFF
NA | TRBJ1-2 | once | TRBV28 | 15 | TGTGCCAGCAGCAAGTCGCCCCAAGGGGGCTATGGCTACACCTTC | CASSKSPQGGYGYTF
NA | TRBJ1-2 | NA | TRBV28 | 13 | TGTGCCAGCAGTTCCGGACAGACCTATGGCTACACCTTC | CASSSGQTYGYTF
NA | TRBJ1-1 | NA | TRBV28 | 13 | TGTGCCAGCAGTTTGGGGTGGAACACTGAAGCTTTCTTT | CASSLGWNTEAFF
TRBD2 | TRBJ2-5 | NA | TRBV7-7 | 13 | TGTGCTAGCTCCGGGGGGGAACAAGAGACCCAGTACTTC | CASSGGEQETQYF
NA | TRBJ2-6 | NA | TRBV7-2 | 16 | TGTGCCAGCAGCTTAGCACCGGGGTCTGGGGCCAACGTCCTGACTTTC | CASSLAPGSGANVLTF
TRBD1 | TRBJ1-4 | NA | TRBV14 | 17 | TGTGCCAGCAGCCAAGATGGACAGGGCCAGCGTCGGGAAAAACTGTTTTTT | CASSQDGQGQRREKLFF
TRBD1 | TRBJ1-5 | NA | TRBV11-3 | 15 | TGTGCCAGCAGCCAGGACAGGGAAGGCAATCAGCCCCAGCATTTT | CASSQDREGNQPQHF
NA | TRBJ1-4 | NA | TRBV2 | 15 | TGTGCCAGCAGCGTACGTCAGGGAACTAACGAAAAACTGTTTTTT | CASSVRQGTNEKLFF
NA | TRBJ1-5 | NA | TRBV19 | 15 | TGTGCCAGTAACCCCGGGACACCTAGCAATCAGCCCCAGCATTTT | CASNPGTPSNQPQHF
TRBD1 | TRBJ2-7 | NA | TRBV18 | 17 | TGTGCCAGCTCACCACAGAGGACAGTCACAGGGGTTTACGAGCAGTACTTC | CASSPQRTVTGVYEQYF
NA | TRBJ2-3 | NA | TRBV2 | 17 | TGTGCCAGCAGTGAACTTCCAAATTTTGGGGGCGCAGATACGCAGTATTTT | CASSELPNFGGADTQYF
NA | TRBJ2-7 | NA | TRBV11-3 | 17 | TGTGCCAGCAGCTTAGAGGCCGGGACATTGCCGACCTACGAGCAGTACTTC | CASSLEAGTLPTYEQYF
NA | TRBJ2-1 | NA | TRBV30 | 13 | TGTGCCTGGAGTGTAACTAGCCGGGATGAGCAGTTCTTC | CAWSVTSRDEQFF
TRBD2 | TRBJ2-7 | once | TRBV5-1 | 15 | TGCGCCAGCAGCCCCCCTGGGAGGGAAGATTACGAGCAGTACTTC | CASSPPGREDYEQYF
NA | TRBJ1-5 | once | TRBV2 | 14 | TGTGCCAGCAGTGATGGGGTTGGCCTTTGGCCCCAGCATTTT | CASSDGVGLWPQHF
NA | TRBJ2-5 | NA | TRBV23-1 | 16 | TGCGCCAGCAGTCTGACCCCGGACAGCCTTCAAGAGACCCAGTACTTC | CASSLTPDSLQETQYF
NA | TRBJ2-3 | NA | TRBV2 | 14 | TGTGCCAGCAGTAGCCGGACAAGCACAGATACGCAGTATTTT | CASSSRTSTDTQYF
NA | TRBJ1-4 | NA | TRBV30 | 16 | TGTGCCTGGAGTCGGAAGCAGGGGATGGGGAATGAAAAACTGTTTTTT | CAWSRKQGMGNEKLFF
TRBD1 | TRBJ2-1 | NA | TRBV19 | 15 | TGTGCCAGTAGGACAGGGGGCATGTCCTACAATGAGCAGTTCTTC | CASRTGGMSYNEQFF
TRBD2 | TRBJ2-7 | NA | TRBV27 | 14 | TGTGCCAGCAGTTTGCTAGCGGGAGTGCCCGAGCAGTACTTC | CASSLLAGVPEQYF
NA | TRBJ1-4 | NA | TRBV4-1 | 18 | TGCGCCAGCAGCCACTCCCCAGGTGTATTGACATTTAATGAAAAACTGTTTTTT | CASSHSPGVLTFNEKLFF
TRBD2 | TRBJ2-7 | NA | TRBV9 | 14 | TGTGCCAGCGCCCCACTAGCGTATACCTACGAGCAGTACTTC | CASAPLAYTYEQYF
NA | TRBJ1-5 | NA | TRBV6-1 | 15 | TGTGCCAGCGGGGATGGGGGGGGGCGGAATCAGCCCCAGCATTTT | CASGDGGGRNQPQHF
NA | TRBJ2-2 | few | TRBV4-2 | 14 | TGTGCCAGCAGCCAAGTCACAAACACCGGGGAGCTGTTTTTT | CASSQVTNTGELFF
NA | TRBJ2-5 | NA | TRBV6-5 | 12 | TGTGCCAGCAGTTACTCCCAAGAGACCCAGTACTTC | CASSYSQETQYF
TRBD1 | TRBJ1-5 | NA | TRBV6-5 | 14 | TGTGCCAGCAGTTTTACAGGGGGCAATCAGCCCCAGCATTTT | CASSFTGGNQPQHF
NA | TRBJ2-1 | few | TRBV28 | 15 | TGTGCCAGCAGTTTACTGACTAGCAGGGGCAATGAGCAGTTCTTC | CASSLLTSRGNEQFF
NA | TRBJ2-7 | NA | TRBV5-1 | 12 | TGCGCCAGCAGCCCCGGGAGCTACGAGCAGTACTTC | CASSPGSYEQYF
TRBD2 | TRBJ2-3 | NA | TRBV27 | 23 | TGTGCCAGCAGTTTATGGCCTGCGGGAGGGACTAGCGGGAGGCTACCTAGCACAGATACGCAGTATTTT | CASSLWPAGGTSGRLPSTDTQYF
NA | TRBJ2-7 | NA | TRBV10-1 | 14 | TGCGCCAGCAGTGATACGGACGCGGCCTACGAGCAGTACTTC | CASSDTDAAYEQYF
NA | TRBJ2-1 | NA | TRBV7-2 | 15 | TGTGCCAGCAGTCGTCTAGCGACGGAGGGGTATGAGCAGTTCTTC | CASSRLATEGYEQFF
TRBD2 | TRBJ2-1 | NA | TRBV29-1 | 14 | TGCAGCGTCAGCCCGGGACTAGTGGGCAATGAGCAGTTCTTC | CSVSPGLVGNEQFF
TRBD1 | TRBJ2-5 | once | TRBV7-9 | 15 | TGTGCCAGCAGCACCGGGACAGGGGGGGTAGAGACCCAGTACTTC | CASSTGTGGVETQYF
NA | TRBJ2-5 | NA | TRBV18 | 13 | TGTGCCAGCTCACTTGGCCACCAAGAGACCCAGTACTTC | CASSLGHQETQYF
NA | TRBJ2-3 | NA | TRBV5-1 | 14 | TGCGCCAGCAGCCAAGGGGGGGAGTGGGATACGCAGTATTTT | CASSQGGEWDTQYF
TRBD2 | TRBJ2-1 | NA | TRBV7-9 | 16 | TGTGCCAGCAGCTTACGCGGGAGTCAGGCTTACAATGAGCAGTTCTTC | CASSLRGSQAYNEQFF
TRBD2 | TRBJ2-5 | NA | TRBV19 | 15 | TGTGCCAGTAGTCCAACGGGACTAGGGCAAGAGACCCAGTACTTC | CASSPTGLGQETQYF
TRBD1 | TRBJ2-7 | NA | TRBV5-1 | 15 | TGCGCCAGCAGCTCCGGACAGGCACACCCCTACGAGCAGTACTTC | CASSSGQAHPYEQYF
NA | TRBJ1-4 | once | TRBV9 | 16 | TGTGCCAGCAGCGTAGGATACGGGGGGCAGGCTGAAAAACTGTTTTTT | CASSVGYGGQAEKLFF
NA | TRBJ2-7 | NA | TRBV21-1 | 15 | TGTGCCAGCAGCATTCGGACAGGGGGGGTCTGGTGGCAGTACTTC | CASSIRTGGVWWQYF
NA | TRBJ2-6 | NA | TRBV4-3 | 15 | TGCGCCAGCAGCGGACCGAGCTCTGGGGCCAACGTCCTGACTTTC | CASSGPSSGANVLTF
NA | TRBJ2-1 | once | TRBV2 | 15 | TGTGCCAGCAGCAACCGGGACTGGGGGTACAATGAGCAGTTCTTC | CASSNRDWGYNEQFF
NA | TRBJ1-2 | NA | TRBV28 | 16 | TGTGCCAGCAGTCCTCGAAGGGCTCCCCTTAACTATGGCTACACCTTC | CASSPRRAPLNYGYTF
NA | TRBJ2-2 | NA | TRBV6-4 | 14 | TGTGCCAGCAGTCCCGGGAGTCACACCGGGGAGCTGTTTTTT | CASSPGSHTGELFF